This entry lists 30 T cell receptor beta chains sequenced from one sample in a study of T cell responses to AZD1222 COVID-19 vaccine. The data were produced by immunoSEQ multiplex PCR, yet TCRdb's version contains in-frame clones alone and is incomplete. This table has tens of thousands of clones, over 70% appearing once. Sequenced here: peripheral blood, sampled on day 0 of AZD1222 vaccination. Receptors were obtained from an adult in good health.

V and J are TRBV30 and TRBJ2-7; maybe TRBD2 (7 bases). V dropped 7 bases and J dropped 4 bases, with 14 bases sitting between them. The CDR3 has 12 amino acids. Germline V lookup: CDR1 GTSNPN, CDR2 SVGIG (reference sequence). The CDR3 is CALEGGSYEQYF. The CDR3 coding sequence is TGTGCCTTGGAGGGGGGGAGTTACGAGCAGTACTTC.

The chain couples TRBV5-1 to TRBJ2-1; 12 nucleotides agree with TRBD2. The CDR3 has 15 residues. V trimming: 4 bases; J trimming: 7 bases; junction bases outside the gene matches: 6. Per the germline V gene, CDR1 is SGHRS and CDR2 is YFSETQ. CDR3 residues: CASSTQLAGGNEQFF. The CDR3 DNA is TGCGCCAGCAGCACCCAACTAGCGGGGGGAAATGAGCAGTTCTTC.

The chain employs TRBV5-5 and TRBJ1-4, with no clear D. Germline V gene lookup returns CDR1 SGHKS and CDR2 YYEKEE (reference sequence). The CDR3 spans 13 residues. Trimming took 5 bases from V and 8 from J, leaving 13 bases between them. The CDR3 sequence is CASRKGEVEKLFF. Written as DNA, the CDR3 is TGTGCCAGCAGGAAGGGTGAAGTGGAAAAACTGTTTTTT. The full variable domain, completed using reference TRBV5-5 and TRBJ1-4, is DAGVTQSPTHLIKTRGQQVTLRCSPISGHKSVSWYQQVLGQGPQFIFQYYEKEERGRGNFPDRFSARQFPNYSSELNVNALLLGDSALYLCASRKGEVEKLFFGSGTQLSVL.

The V call is TRBV12-3 or TRBV12-4, the J call TRBJ1-1; no reliable D call. The CDR3 length is 13 residues. Between the trimmed V and J ends, which lost 6 bases and 0 bases, there was a span of 8 bases. CDR3 region: CASRSFMNTEAFF. The CDR3 coding sequence is TGTGCCAGCAGATCCTTTATGAACACTGAAGCTTTCTTT.

The CDR3 reads CASSFLDETQYF. CDR3 DNA sequence: TGTGCCAGCAGCTTCCTCGATGAGACCCAGTACTTC. The rearrangement joins TRBV7-2 to TRBJ2-5; no firm D call. Per germline, CDR1 SGHTA and CDR2 FQGNSA. V was trimmed by 3 bases and J by 5 bases, leaving 7 bases between them. The CDR3 has 12 amino acids.

The chain combines TRBV7-9 with TRBJ2-2; 8 bases are a match to TRBD1. Trimming removed 5 bases from V and 1 base from J; junction bases left unmatched: 6. Germline lookup yields CDR1 SEHNR and CDR2 FQNEAQ (reference sequence). The CDR3 runs 16 residues. This chain's CDR3 is CASSTDRGRNTGELFF. The CDR3, as DNA: TGTGCCAGCAGCACTGACAGGGGCCGGAACACCGGGGAGCTGTTTTTT.

CDR3 amino acids: CASSRGRQNTGELFF. CDR3 nucleotides: TGTGCCAGCAGCCGGGGACGGCAAAACACCGGGGAGCTGTTTTTT. The chain uses TRBV11-2 and TRBJ2-2, with D perhaps being TRBD1 or TRBD2 (5 bases each). V lost 5 bases and J lost 2, with 12 bases in between. The CDR3 spans 15 residues. Per germline, CDR1 SGHAT and CDR2 FQNNGV. Combining the CDR3 with reference TRBV11-2 and TRBJ2-2 gives the whole variable domain EAGVAQSPRYKIIEKRQSVAFWCNPISGHATLYWYQQILGQGPKLLIQFQNNGVVDDSQLPKDRFSAERLKGVDSTLKIQPAKLEDSAVYLCASSRGRQNTGELFFGEGSRLTVL.

This chain links TRBV25-1 with TRBJ2-3, with TRBD2 identical over 12 bases. Trimming cost V 3 bases and J 7 bases; bases outside gene matches: 5. The CDR3 has 15 amino acids. Germline CDR1 reads MGHDK; CDR2 reads SYGVNS. The CDR3 spells CASSDPTSGGHTQYF. In DNA, the CDR3 is TGTGCCAGCAGTGACCCAACTAGCGGGGGGCATACGCAGTATTTT. The variable domain in full, completed from reference TRBV25-1 and TRBJ2-3, reads EADIYQTPRYLVIGTGKKITLECSQTMGHDKMYWYQQDPGMELHLIHYSYGVNSTEKGDLSSESTVSRIRTEHFPLTLESARPSHTSQYLCASSDPTSGGHTQYFGPGTRLTVL.

This sequence joins TRBV30 and TRBJ2-1; D is uncertain. Germline CDR1 is GTSNPN and CDR2 is SVGIG (reference sequence). V lost 1 base and J lost 10, with 11 bases in between. The CDR3 spans 12 residues. CDR3 nucleotides: TGTGCCTGGAGTGCCTCGGACGGGGAGCAGTTCTTC. Its translation: CAWSASDGEQFF. Full variable domain (remainder filled in from reference TRBV30 and TRBJ2-1): SQTIHQWPATLVQPVGSPLSLECTVEGTSNPNLYWYRQAAGRGLQLLFYSVGIGQISSEVPQNLSASRPQDRQFILSSKKLLLSDSGFYLCAWSASDGEQFFGPGTRLTVL.

The CDR3 nucleotides read TGTGCCAGCAGCGCCGGGACAGGGTCTTATAGCAATCAGCCCCAGCATTTT. It codes for CASSAGTGSYSNQPQHF. The V and J genes are TRBV5-5 and TRBJ1-5; TRBD1 matches at 9 bases. V lost 4 bases, J lost 0 bases, and 8 bases stayed unmatched. Per the germline V gene, CDR1 is SGHKS and CDR2 is YYEKEE (reference sequence). The CDR3 covers 17 residues.

In DNA form, the CDR3 reads TGTGCCAGCAGGGGGACAGGGGGCAGGTACGAGCAGTACTTC. It is translated as CASRGTGGRYEQYF. The genes are TRBV2 and TRBJ2-7; 12 bases line up with TRBD1. Losses at the gene ends were 6 bases for V and 4 bases for J; bases not matched to a gene: 4. The CDR3 consists of 14 residues. Germline CDR1 and CDR2: SNHLY and FYNNEI.

In its sample, this clone was seen once. The chain joins TRBV4-2 to TRBJ2-2; D not resolved. Germline V gene lookup returns CDR1 LGHNA and CDR2 YNFKEQ. Trimming took off 0 bases at V and 6 bases at J, with 32 bases between the two ends. CDR3 size: 22 residues. CDR3 DNA sequence: TGTGCCAGCAGCCAAGACCAGGCGGCGGCCCTGGTATTAGCCGGGCGGCCCGGGGAGCTGTTTTTT. Translating it yields CASSQDQAAALVLAGRPGELFF.

The chain employs TRBV9 and TRBJ1-3, with D maybe TRBD1 (6 bases). V dropped 0 bases and J dropped 4 bases, with 11 bases sitting between them. The CDR3 runs 15 residues. The germline gives CDR1 SGDLS, CDR2 YYNGEE. The CDR3 sequence is CASSVDAGTGNTIYF. In DNA form, the CDR3 reads TGTGCCAGCAGCGTAGACGCAGGGACAGGAAACACCATATATTTT.

V is TRBV7-9 and J is TRBJ2-1; D remains unclear. Germline V gives CDR1 SEHNR, CDR2 FQNEAQ (reference sequence). The CDR3 runs to 15 residues. V lost 5 bases and J 5 bases, leaving 16 bases between the germline ends. The CDR3 here is CASSPQPLSHNEQFF. CDR3 in DNA: TGTGCCAGCAGCCCCCAGCCTTTGTCCCACAATGAGCAGTTCTTC.

The chain has TRBV3-1 (or the pseudogene TRBV3-2) and TRBJ2-7, with unresolved D. Per germline, CDR1 LGHDT and CDR2 YNNKEL (reference sequence). CDR3 length equals 13 residues. V lost 5 bases and J 6 bases, leaving 14 bases between the germline ends. In nucleotides, the CDR3 is TGTGCCAGCAGCGAGGTACCGTCTGGCGAGCAGTACTTC. Translating it yields CASSEVPSGEQYF.

This clone was seen only once. The CDR3 region has the DNA TGTGCCAGCAGTCCGGGATACAATGAGCAGTTCTTC. It codes for CASSPGYNEQFF. The chain couples TRBV6-5 to TRBJ2-1; D is possibly TRBD2 (5 bases). The CDR3 contains 12 residues. CDR1 MNHEY and CDR2 SVGAGI come from the germline V gene. Trimming cost V 5 bases and J 4 bases, with 6 bases left between them.

CDR3: CASSRELGNQPQHF. CDR3 DNA: TGTGCCAGCAGTCGGGAGTTGGGCAATCAGCCCCAGCATTTT. This chain joins TRBV6-2 or TRBV6-3 and TRBJ1-5; no definite D call. This CDR3 spans 14 amino acids. V shed 5 bases and J shed 2 bases, with 10 bases lying between them. Germline assignment: CDR1 MNHEY and CDR2 SVGEGT.

The chain is built from TRBV6-5 and TRBJ2-1; 10 bases agree with TRBD2. V shed 0 bases and J 8 bases; nucleotides not matched to a gene: 4. Looked up from germline, CDR1 is MNHEY and CDR2 is SVGAGI. The CDR3 extends over 15 amino acids. The chain's CDR3 is CASSYSIGTSDEQFF. CDR3 sequence (DNA): TGTGCCAGCAGTTACTCGATAGGGACTAGCGATGAGCAGTTCTTC.

V gene TRBV2 combines with J gene TRBJ2-2, with D perhaps TRBD1 (6 bases). The germline V gene encodes CDR1 SNHLY and CDR2 FYNNEI. The CDR3 totals 14 residues. The V end was cut by 7 bases, the J end by 0 bases, with 9 bases between. CDR3 in amino acids: CASKGTTNTGELFF. In DNA form, the CDR3 reads TGTGCCAGCAAGGGGACAACGAACACCGGGGAGCTGTTTTTT.

This clone was seen a single time. The chain recombines TRBV18 with TRBJ2-1; D gene unclear. The CDR3 totals 13 residues. Trimming stripped 2 bases from V and 9 bases from J, with 11 bases between. CDR1 KGHSH and CDR2 LQKENI come from the germline V gene. CDR3 sequence: CASSPRTPGEQFF. The CDR3 coding sequence is TGTGCCAGCTCACCAAGGACCCCAGGTGAGCAGTTCTTC.

V is TRBV15 and J is TRBJ2-1, with D possibly matching TRBD2 (5 bases). The CDR3 extends over 12 amino acids. V was trimmed by 5 bases and J by 7 bases, leaving 9 bases between them. Germline assignment: CDR1 LNHNV and CDR2 YYDKDF (reference sequence). As DNA, the CDR3 is TGTGCCACCAGCGGATGGAGGAATGAGCAGTTCTTC. Translation: CATSGWRNEQFF.

This clone was recorded a few times. The chain uses TRBV30 and TRBJ1-5; 8 positions match TRBD1. The CDR3 has 13 amino acids. J was trimmed by 7 bases and V by 0 bases; bases with no gene match: 2. Looked up from germline, CDR1 is GTSNPN and CDR2 is SVGIG (reference sequence). The CDR3 sequence: CAWSVQGDQPQHF. In DNA, the CDR3 is TGTGCCTGGAGTGTACAGGGGGACCAGCCCCAGCATTTT.

The V gene is TRBV11-2, the J gene TRBJ1-1; no definite D call. Germline V gene data show CDR1 as SGHAT and CDR2 as FQNNGV. This CDR3 has 15 amino acids. The ends were cut back, 5 bases at V and 3 bases at J, with 16 bases in the middle. The CDR3 DNA reads as TGTGCCAGCAGCCCCGTCTTCGGGAGGTACACTGAAGCTTTCTTT. Translating it yields CASSPVFGRYTEAFF.

V usage is TRBV7-2 and J usage is TRBJ2-3, with TRBD1 matching over 10 bases. Germline CDR1 and CDR2: SGHTA and FQGNSA. This CDR3 is 14 amino acids long. Trimming at V came to 3 bases and at J to 6 bases, leaving 3 bases not matched to a gene. The CDR3 nucleotides read TGTGCCAGCAGCTTTCGACAGGGGGCGGATACGCAGTATTTT. Its translation: CASSFRQGADTQYF.

The chain carries TRBV18 and TRBJ1-2, with D possibly matching TRBD1 (5 bases). Trimming took off 3 bases at V and 3 bases at J, with 14 bases between the two ends. Germline assignment: CDR1 KGHSH and CDR2 LQKENI. The CDR3 spans 15 residues. The CDR3, as DNA: TGTGCCAGCTCACCCCAAGAGACAGAGGACTATGGCTACACCTTC. Protein sequence: CASSPQETEDYGYTF. Supplemented by reference TRBV18 and TRBJ1-2, the full variable domain reads NAGVMQNPRHLVRRRGQEARLRCSPMKGHSHVYWYRQLPEEGLKFMVYLQKENIIDESGMPKERFSAEFPKEGPSILRIQQVVRGDSAAYFCASSPQETEDYGYTFGSGTRLTVV.

The rearrangement joins TRBV2 to TRBJ2-2; 9 bases map to TRBD2. V shed 5 bases, J shed 6 bases, and the junction held 4 bases outside the gene matches. Germline V gene lookup returns CDR1 SNHLY and CDR2 FYNNEI. The CDR3 has 14 amino acids. CDR3 in amino acids: CASSRTSAAGELFF. The DNA of the CDR3 is TGTGCCAGCAGTAGGACTAGCGCGGCCGGGGAGCTGTTTTTT.

This clone has more than one count but fewer than ten. The CDR3 nucleotides read TGCGCCAGCAGTGAGCCAGGGGGGACCCAGCATTTT. Translating it yields CASSEPGGTQHF. This chain connects TRBV10-1 to TRBJ1-5, with 7 positions matching TRBD1. The CDR3 contains 12 residues. Germline values: CDR1 WNHNN, CDR2 SYGVQD (reference sequence). Trimming at V came to 2 bases and at J to 11 bases, leaving 3 bases not matched to a gene.

The DNA of the CDR3 is TGTGCGGTTGGACTGAACACTGAAGCTTTCTTT. Amino acids: CAVGLNTEAFF. V and J are TRBV30 and TRBJ1-1; no firm D call. The CDR3 length is 11 residues. CDR1 GTSNPN and CDR2 SVGIG come from the germline V gene (reference sequence).

The V call is TRBV30, the J call TRBJ1-5, with TRBD1 as a possible D gene (6 bases). CDR1 and CDR2 (germline): GTSNPN, SVGIG (reference sequence). The CDR3 is made up of 13 amino acids. V was cut by 5 bases and J by 4 bases, with 12 bases left in between. The CDR3 sequence is CAWDQQGNQPQHF. For the CDR3, the DNA is TGTGCCTGGGATCAGCAGGGGAATCAGCCCCAGCATTTT.

This rearrangement joins TRBV13 to TRBJ2-3; 10 nucleotides align to TRBD2. Looked up from germline, CDR1 is PRHDT and CDR2 is FYEKMQ (reference sequence). The length of the CDR3 is 14 residues. J gave up 4 bases and V 6 bases, and 4 bases lay outside the gene matches. The CDR3 sequence: CASSTSGDPDTQYF. CDR3 DNA sequence: TGTGCCAGCAGTACTAGCGGGGACCCAGATACGCAGTATTTT.